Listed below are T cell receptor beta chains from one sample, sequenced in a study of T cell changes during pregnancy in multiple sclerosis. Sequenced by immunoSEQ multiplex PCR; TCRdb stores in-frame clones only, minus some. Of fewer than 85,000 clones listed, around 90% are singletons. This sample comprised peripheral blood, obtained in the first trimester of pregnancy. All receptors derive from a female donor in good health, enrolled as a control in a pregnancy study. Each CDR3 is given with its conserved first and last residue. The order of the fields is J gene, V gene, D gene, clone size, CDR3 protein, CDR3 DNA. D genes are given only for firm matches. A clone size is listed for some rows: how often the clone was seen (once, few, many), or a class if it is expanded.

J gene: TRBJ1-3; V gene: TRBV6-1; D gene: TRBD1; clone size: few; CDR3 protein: CASSEVTGTGNTIYF; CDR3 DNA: TGTGCCAGCAGTGAAGTGACAGGGACTGGAAACACCATATATTTT
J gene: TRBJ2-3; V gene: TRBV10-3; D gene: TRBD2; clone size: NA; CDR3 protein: CAISEFDRGSTDTQYF; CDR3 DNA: TGTGCCATCAGTGAGTTCGACCGCGGGAGTACAGATACGCAGTATTTT
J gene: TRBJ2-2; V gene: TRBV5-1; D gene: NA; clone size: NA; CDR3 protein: CASSAGTISTGELFF; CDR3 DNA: TGCGCCAGCAGCGCCGGGACAATTTCCACCGGGGAGCTGTTTTTT
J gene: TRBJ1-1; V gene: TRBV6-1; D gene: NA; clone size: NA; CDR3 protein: CASSEMLSVGAFF; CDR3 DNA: TGTGCCAGCAGTGAAATGCTTTCAGTTGGAGCTTTCTTT
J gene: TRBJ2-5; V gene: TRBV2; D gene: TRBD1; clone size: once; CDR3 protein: CASSQGDRETQYF; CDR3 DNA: TGTGCCAGCAGCCAGGGGGATCGGGAGACCCAGTACTTC
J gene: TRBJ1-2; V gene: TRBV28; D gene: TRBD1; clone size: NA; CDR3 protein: CASSSVKTGGIYGYTF; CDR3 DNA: TGTGCCAGCAGTTCAGTTAAGACAGGGGGCATCTATGGCTACACCTTC
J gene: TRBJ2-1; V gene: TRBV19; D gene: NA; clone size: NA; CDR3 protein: CASSPQTSSYNEQFF; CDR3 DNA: TGTGCCAGTAGTCCTCAGACTAGCTCCTACAATGAGCAGTTCTTC
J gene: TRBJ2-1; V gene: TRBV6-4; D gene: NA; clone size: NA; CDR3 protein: CASSSGYSDYNEQFF; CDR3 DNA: TGTGCCAGCAGTTCGGGGTATTCGGATTACAATGAGCAGTTCTTC
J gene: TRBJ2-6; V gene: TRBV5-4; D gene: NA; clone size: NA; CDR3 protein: CASSPGPSGANVLTF; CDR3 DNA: TGTGCCAGCAGTCCAGGGCCCTCTGGGGCCAACGTCCTGACTTTC
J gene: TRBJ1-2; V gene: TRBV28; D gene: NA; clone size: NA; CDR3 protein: CASSLAMQGRYGYTF; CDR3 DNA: TGTGCCAGCAGTTTAGCAATGCAGGGCCGGTATGGCTACACCTTC
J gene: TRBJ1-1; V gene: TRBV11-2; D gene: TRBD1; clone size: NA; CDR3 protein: CASSRTGDTEAFF; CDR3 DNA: TGTGCCAGCAGTCGAACAGGGGACACTGAAGCTTTCTTT
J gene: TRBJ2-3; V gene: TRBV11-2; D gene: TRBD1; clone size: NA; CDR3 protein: CASSNGGTGTDTQYF; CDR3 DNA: TGTGCCAGCTCAAACGGGGGGACAGGGACAGATACGCAGTATTTT
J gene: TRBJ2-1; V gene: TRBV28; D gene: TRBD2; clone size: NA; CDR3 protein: CASSLRASGSMYEQFF; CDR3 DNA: TGTGCCAGCAGTTTACGTGCCAGCGGGAGTATGTATGAGCAGTTCTTC
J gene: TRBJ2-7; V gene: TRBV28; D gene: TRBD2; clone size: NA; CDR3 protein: CASSLRGSGGLEQYF; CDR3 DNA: TGTGCCAGCAGTTTAAGGGGCAGCGGGGGGCTCGAGCAGTACTTC
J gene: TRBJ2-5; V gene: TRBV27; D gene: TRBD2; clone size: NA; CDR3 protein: CASSLGGGETQYF; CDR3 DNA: TGTGCCAGCAGTTTAGGGGGGGGAGAGACCCAGTACTTC
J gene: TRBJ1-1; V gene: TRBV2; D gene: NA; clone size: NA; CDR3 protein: CASTIQGTTEAFF; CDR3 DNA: TGTGCCAGCACTATCCAGGGTACGACTGAAGCTTTCTTT
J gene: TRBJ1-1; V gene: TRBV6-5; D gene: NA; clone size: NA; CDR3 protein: CASSSVDTEAFF; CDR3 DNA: TGTGCCAGCAGTTCCGTAGACACTGAAGCTTTCTTT